The 24 T cell receptor beta chains below all came from one sample that was sequenced in a study of breast tumors, draining lymph nodes, adjacent tissues. Samples came from axillary lymph nodes draining the breast cancer. TCRdb analysed the multiplex PCR reads with MiXCR anew, one entry per CDR3 protein. The table lists about 80,000 distinct CDR3 sequences, about 21% of them singletons. The specimen sequenced was axillary lymph node tissue. The receptors stem from a female donor with breast cancer. Some clones in this sample may be carry-over from other donors' samples.

This clonotype was counted many times. The chain has TRBV7-2 and TRBJ1-2, with D unclear. Trimming removed 6 bases from V and 1 base from J, with 9 bases in between. The CDR3 loop spans 13 amino acids. Germline values: CDR1 SGHTA, CDR2 FQGNSA. The CDR3 sequence: CASSPGINYGYTF. The CDR3 DNA follows: TGTGCCAGCAGTCCCGGGATTAACTATGGCTACACCTTC. The full variable domain, rest sourced from reference TRBV7-2 and TRBJ1-2, is GAGVSQSPSNKVTEKGKDVELRCDPISGHTALYWYRQSLGQGLEFLIYFQGNSAPDKSGLPSDRFSAERTGGSVSTLTIQRTQQEDSAVYLCASSPGINYGYTFGSGTRLTVV.

This clonotype was seen repeatedly, ten times or more. The chain recombines TRBV29-1 with TRBJ1-3; no clear D. Germline loops: CDR1 SQVTM, CDR2 ANQGSEA. V lost 6 bases and J lost 4, with 13 bases in between. This CDR3 comprises 13 residues. The CDR3 DNA is TGCAGCGTCGGGGTTTTGGGCGGAAACACCATATATTTT. Translating it yields CSVGVLGGNTIYF.

In regard to this clonotype: Since no conserved phenylalanine or tryptophan closes the CDR3, a read error is the likely cause. The V and J genes are TRBV27 and TRBJ1-2; D possibly corresponds to TRBD1 (5 bases). Germline values: CDR1 MNHEY, CDR2 SMNVEV (reference sequence). The CDR3 sequence is 11 residues long. Deletions cut 6 bases from V and 6 bases from J, with 8 bases between. The CDR3 loop reads CASRSGDGYTP. The CDR3 coding sequence is TGTGCCAGCAGGTCGGGGGATGGCTACACCCCC.

There are many counts of this clonotype. The rearrangement uses TRBV2 and TRBJ1-4; 7 bases line up with TRBD1. The CDR3 consists of 15 residues. The ends lost 6 bases at V and 5 bases at J; junction bases unmatched: 9. Germline CDR1 is SNHLY and CDR2 is FYNNEI. The CDR3 reads CASRQKGASNEKLFF. The CDR3 bases are TGTGCCAGCAGGCAGAAGGGGGCCAGCAATGAAAAACTGTTTTTT.

This clonotype has a count of ten or more. The chain employs TRBV5-6 and TRBJ1-6, with 8 positions matching TRBD1. CDR1 is SGHDT and CDR2 is YYEEEE in the germline V gene. J lost 7 bases, V lost 5 bases, and 5 bases had no gene match. The CDR3 runs 14 residues. The DNA for the CDR3 is TGTGCCAGCAGTCATACAGGGGGAAATTCACCCCTCCACTTT. It is translated as CASSHTGGNSPLHF.

Comment on this clonotype: This could be a read error, since a much larger clone is one nucleotide away. This rearrangement joins TRBV20-1 to TRBJ2-7, with a weak D call TRBD2 (5 bases). The germline V gene has CDR1 DFQATT and CDR2 SNEGSKA (reference sequence). There are 15 residues in the CDR3. The CDR3 protein is CSASSMWAGQGEQHF. CDR3 nucleotide sequence: TGCAGTGCTAGCAGCATGTGGGCGGGCCAAGGCGAGCAGCACTTC.

This clonotype came up many times. The CDR3 bases are TGTGCCAGCAGCCAACGTCCCCAAGAGACCCAGTACTTC. Translation: CASSQRPQETQYF. The V call is TRBV3-1, the J call TRBJ2-5; no reliable D call. Trimming stripped 2 bases from V and 1 base from J, with 5 bases between. Germline CDR1 is LGHDT and CDR2 is YNNKEL (reference sequence). This CDR3 is built from 13 residues.

The table lists this clonotype with many counts. The chain joins TRBV5-5 to TRBJ2-1, with 7 bases fitting TRBD1. V lost 0 bases, J lost 8 bases, and 8 bases stayed unmatched. The germline gives CDR1 SGHKS, CDR2 YYEKEE (reference sequence). The CDR3 is 15 residues long. The CDR3 DNA follows: TGTGCCAGCAGCTTGGTCGGACAGGATTTCGATGAGCAGTTCTTC. Translating gives CASSLVGQDFDEQFF.

J is TRBJ2-1 and V is TRBV27; possible D gene TRBD2, 5 bases. The CDR3 covers 13 residues. Germline CDR1 reads MNHEY; CDR2 reads SMNVEV (reference sequence). Trimming shortened V by 6 bases and J by 5 bases, and 11 bases separated the two germline ends. The CDR3 protein is CASRKDLDNEQFF. For the CDR3, the DNA is TGTGCCAGCAGAAAGGACTTGGACAATGAGCAGTTCTTC.

The genes are TRBV7-9 and TRBJ1-1; D not resolved. Germline-derived CDR1 and CDR2 are SEHNR and FQNEAQ (reference sequence). Deletions cut 1 base from V and 0 bases from J, with 12 bases between. The CDR3 extends over 16 amino acids. For the CDR3, the DNA is TGTGCCAGCAGCTTAGGGGCAGTTAGGATGAACACTGAAGCTTTCTTT. It encodes CASSLGAVRMNTEAFF.

The table lists this clonotype with many counts. V and J are TRBV6-5 and TRBJ2-2; perhaps TRBD1 as D (5 bases). This CDR3 comprises 14 residues. CDR1 and CDR2 (germline): MNHEY, SVGAGI. V was pared by 5 bases and J by 0 bases, with 7 bases between. CDR3 DNA sequence: TGTGCCAGCAGTGAAGGGGCGAACACCGGGGAGCTGTTTTTT. Translated, it gives CASSEGANTGELFF.

This clonotype has a count of ten or more. This chain joins TRBV7-2 and TRBJ1-4; a weak D match, TRBD1 (6 bases). This CDR3 spans 15 amino acids. The V and J ends lost 6 bases and 2 bases respectively, with 13 bases between them. The V gene's germline CDR1 is SGHTA and CDR2 FQGNSA. The CDR3 DNA is TGTGCCAGCAGAGGTCGGGGGGCGACTAATGAAAAACTGTTTTTT. It encodes CASRGRGATNEKLFF.

This clonotype was counted at least ten times. The chain employs TRBV4-2 and TRBJ2-2, with 9 bases matching TRBD1. Looked up from germline, CDR1 is LGHNA and CDR2 is YNFKEQ. Trimming at V came to 0 bases and at J to 4 bases, leaving 9 bases not matched to a gene. The CDR3 is 18 amino acids. The CDR3: CASSQDLYGTGSTGELFF. In DNA, the CDR3 is TGTGCCAGCAGCCAAGATCTCTACGGGACAGGGTCCACCGGGGAGCTGTTTTTT.

In this sample, this clonotype turned up a few times. The rearrangement uses TRBV20-1 and TRBJ2-5; 8 nucleotides match TRBD2. V lost 5 bases and J lost 0; bases outside the gene matches: 8. CDR1 and CDR2 from the germline V gene are DFQATT and SNEGSKA (reference sequence). The CDR3 loop spans 15 amino acids. This chain's CDR3 is CSAGGSSGYQETQYF. CDR3 DNA sequence: TGCAGTGCTGGAGGATCTAGCGGGTACCAAGAGACCCAGTACTTC.

This clonotype is labeled medium-sized (0.01 to 0.1%). The chain combines TRBV20-1 with TRBJ2-7; D ambiguous. Trimming took off 0 bases at V and 2 bases at J, with 8 bases between the two ends. The CDR3 is made up of 13 amino acids. In germline, CDR1 is DFQATT, CDR2 SNEGSKA (reference sequence). The DNA of the CDR3 is TGCAGTGCTAGAGATCGGAGTGCCTACGAGCAGTACTTC. Translated, it gives CSARDRSAYEQYF.

This clonotype was counted many times. The chain is built from TRBV7-3 and TRBJ1-6; possibly TRBD1 for D (5 bases). The ends were cut back, 5 bases at V and 7 bases at J, with 9 bases in the middle. CDR3 size: 13 residues. CDR1 and CDR2 from the germline V gene are SGHTA and FQGTGA. CDR3 protein: CASSRDSNSPLHF. CDR3 bases: TGTGCCAGCAGCCGGGACTCCAATTCACCCCTCCACTTT.

The rearrangement joins TRBV7-2 to TRBJ2-3, with D unclear. Trimming left V 1 base short and J 2 bases short, with 13 bases between. This CDR3 contains 16 residues. Looked up from germline, CDR1 is SGHTA and CDR2 is FQGNSA. CDR3 region: CASSLGAYPFTDTQYF. The CDR3 DNA follows: TGTGCCAGCAGCTTAGGAGCATATCCATTCACAGATACGCAGTATTTT.

This clonotype was observed at least ten times. The rearrangement joins TRBV20-1 to TRBJ2-1; 8 nucleotides align to TRBD2. The CDR3 loop spans 13 amino acids. Germline lookup yields CDR1 DFQATT and CDR2 SNEGSKA (reference sequence). The J segment lost 4 bases and the V segment lost 3 bases, leaving 2 bases of the junction unmatched. This CDR3 reads CSARSGGYNEQFF. In DNA form, the CDR3 reads TGCAGTGCTAGGAGCGGGGGTTACAATGAGCAGTTCTTC.

This clonotype occurred many times. The chain links TRBV2 to TRBJ2-7; a possible D gene is TRBD2 (5 bases). Trimming took 3 bases from V and 1 from J, leaving 7 bases between them. Germline loops: CDR1 SNHLY, CDR2 FYNNEI. This CDR3 region has 13 residues. As DNA, the CDR3 is TGTGCCAGCAGTGACTGGACTTCCTACGAGCAGTACTTC. Its protein is CASSDWTSYEQYF. The full variable domain, rest sourced from reference TRBV2 and TRBJ2-7, is EPEVTQTPSHQVTQMGQEVILRCVPISNHLYFYWYRQILGQKVEFLVSFYNNEISEKSEIFDDQFSVERPDGSNFTLKIRSTKLEDSAMYFCASSDWTSYEQYFGPGTRLTVT.

This clonotype appeared many times. The rearrangement links TRBV10-3 to TRBJ2-3, with 7 nucleotides matching TRBD1. CDR1 is ENHRY and CDR2 is SYGVKD in the germline V gene. This CDR3 region has 14 residues. V shed 0 bases and J 5 bases; nucleotides not matched to a gene: 2. In DNA, the CDR3 is TGTGCCATCAGTGAGTCCCGGGACAGAGATACGCAGTATTTT. Amino acid sequence: CAISESRDRDTQYF.

In its sample, this clonotype was seen many times. The chain couples TRBV2 to TRBJ2-1; the D gene is possibly TRBD2 (6 bases). Looked up from germline, CDR1 is SNHLY and CDR2 is FYNNEI. The CDR3 spans 13 residues. V was pared by 4 bases and J by 7 bases, with 11 bases between. CDR3 region: CASSGGIGNEQFF. CDR3 nucleotides: TGTGCCAGCAGTGGCGGGATTGGTAATGAGCAGTTCTTC.

In this sample, this clonotype turned up many times. This chain links TRBV24-1 with TRBJ2-3, with a tentative D call TRBD2 (6 bases). V was cut by 3 bases and J by 8 bases, with 23 bases left in between. Germline V gene data show CDR1 as KGHDR and CDR2 as SFDVKD. This CDR3 is 17 amino acids long. CDR3: CATSDVTGTPRSATQYF. CDR3 nucleotides: TGTGCCACCAGTGATGTAACGGGGACTCCACGCTCTGCTACGCAGTATTTT.

CDR3 nucleotide sequence: TGTGCCAGCAGTTACACTTATAGCGGGAGGACTCAGAGGTCCACAGATACGCAGTATTTT. Protein product: CASSYTYSGRTQRSTDTQYF. This rearrangement joins TRBV6-2 or TRBV6-3 to TRBJ2-3; 10 bases align to TRBD2. CDR1 is MNHEY and CDR2 is SVGEGT in the germline V gene. The CDR3 runs 20 residues. The J segment lost 2 bases and the V segment lost 2 bases, leaving 16 bases of the junction unmatched.

There are a few counts of this clonotype. This chain uses TRBV28 with TRBJ2-2; maybe TRBD1 (6 bases). Germline-derived CDR1 and CDR2 are MDHEN and SYDVKM. V lost 5 bases and J lost 2, with 9 bases in between. The CDR3 covers 14 residues. The CDR3 bases are TGTGCCAGCAGTGTGGGACACAACACCGGGGAGCTGTTTTTT. Its protein is CASSVGHNTGELFF.